This TCR beta chain is from a study of blood T cell repertoires in COVID-19. The wider study: The cDNA or gDNA used as material had been derived from T cells, B-cell-depleted T cells, or PBMCs.

In the authors' methods: Cell counts per sample came from amplifying reference gene primers. The data were produced by immunoSEQ multiplex PCR, yet TCRdb's version contains in-frame clones alone and is incomplete. That table furnishes V, J and clone size, whereas the DNA furnished D and trimming. In the table there are 130,000 or so clones, about 79% of which are singletons. The CDR3 covers 14 residues. Germline assignment: CDR1 SGHAT and CDR2 FQNNGV. Losses at the gene ends were 3 bases for V and 7 bases for J; bases not matched to a gene: 5. This sequence was found in a woman aged 65 to 85 with acute or convalescent COVID-19. The sample taken for sequencing was peripheral blood. The chain uses TRBV11-2 and TRBJ1-4, with 7 bases fitting TRBD1. DNA for the CDR3: TGTGCCAGCAGCTTCGCAGGGGGTGGTGAAAAACTGTTTTTT. Its protein product is CASSFAGGGEKLFF.